This T cell receptor (beta chain) was documented in a study of lymphopenia after photon versus proton radiotherapy. This clone was recorded only once. CDR3 length: 13 residues. CDR1 SEHNR and CDR2 FQNEAQ come from the germline V gene (reference sequence). The V end was cut by 1 base, the J end by 10 bases, with 12 bases between. Clones were sequenced by immunoSEQ multiplex PCR, and TCRdb holds only the in-frame ones, with some missing. This table holds about 18,000 clones, about 92% found once. This TCR was recovered from a woman in her thirties or forties with cholangiocarcinoma. Here the sequenced sample was peripheral blood, taken from a patient treated with photon-based radiotherapy. The V and J genes are TRBV7-9 and TRBJ2-3; D gene ambiguous. This CDR3 reads CASSLGSSSSQYF. CDR3 nucleotide sequence: TGTGCCAGCAGCTTAGGGTCCAGCTCGTCGCAGTATTTT. The whole variable domain, filled in from reference TRBV7-9 and TRBJ2-3, reads DTGVSQNPRHKITKRGQNVTFRCDPISEHNRLYWYRQTLGQGPEFLTYFQNEAQLEKSRLLSDRFSAERPKGSFSTLEIQRTEQGDSAMYLCASSLGSSSSQYFGPGTRLTVL.